This entry describes one T cell receptor beta chain. Its antigen is not known. The data belong to a study of cytomegalovirus exposure and HLA in healthy donors. Study findings and constraints: TCR beta sequences numbering under 20,000 were associated with HLA alleles at 0.05 false discovery rate in a later analysis. The study dropped some indistinguishable V segments, TRBV6-2 and TRBV6-3 among them.

This CDR3 region has 18 residues. The V segment lost 0 bases and the J segment 0 bases; nucleotides outside the gene matches: 5. Germline V gene data show CDR1 as ENHRY and CDR2 as SYGVKD. Primers: 60 Vbeta forward and 13 Jbeta reverse. The assay was immunoSEQ multiplex PCR, and TCRdb's table has in-frame clones only and misses some. The sample records tens of thousands of clones, roughly 80% being singletons. The rearrangement uses TRBV10-3 and TRBJ2-4; the match to TRBD1 covers 10 bases. Sequenced: PBMCs. This receptor was identified in a girl aged 2-9 years in good health and CMV-seropositive. CDR3 amino acids: CAISESRDRGLAKNIQYF. The CDR3 DNA follows: TGTGCCATCAGTGAGTCCCGGGACAGGGGTTTAGCCAAAAACATTCAGTACTTC.